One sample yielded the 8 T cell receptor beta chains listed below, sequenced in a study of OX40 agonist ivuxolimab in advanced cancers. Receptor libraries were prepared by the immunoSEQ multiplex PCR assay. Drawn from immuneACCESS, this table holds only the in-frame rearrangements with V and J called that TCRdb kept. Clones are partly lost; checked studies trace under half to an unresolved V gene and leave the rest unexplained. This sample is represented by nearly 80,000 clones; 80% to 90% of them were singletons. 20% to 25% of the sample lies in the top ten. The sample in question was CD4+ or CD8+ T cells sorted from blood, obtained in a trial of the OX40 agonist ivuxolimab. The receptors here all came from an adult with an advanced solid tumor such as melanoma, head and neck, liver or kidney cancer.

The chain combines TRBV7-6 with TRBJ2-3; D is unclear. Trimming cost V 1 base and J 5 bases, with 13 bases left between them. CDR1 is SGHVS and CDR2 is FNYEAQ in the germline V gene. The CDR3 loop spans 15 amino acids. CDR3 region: CASSLGLQALDTQYF. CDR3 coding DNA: TGTGCCAGCAGCTTAGGTTTGCAGGCCTTAGATACGCAGTATTTT.

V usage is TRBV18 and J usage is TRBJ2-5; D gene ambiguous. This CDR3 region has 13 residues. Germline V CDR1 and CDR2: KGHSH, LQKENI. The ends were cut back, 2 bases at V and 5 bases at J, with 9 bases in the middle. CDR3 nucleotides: TGTGCCAGCTCACCAGGTGTTGGGGAGACCCAGTACTTC. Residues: CASSPGVGETQYF.

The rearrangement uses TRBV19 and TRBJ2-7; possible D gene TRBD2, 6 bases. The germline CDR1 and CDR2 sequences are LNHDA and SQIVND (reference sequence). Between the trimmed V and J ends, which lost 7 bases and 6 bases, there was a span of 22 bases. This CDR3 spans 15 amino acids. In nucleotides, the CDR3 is TGTGCCAGTACCCCCTTAGGAGGGGAGGTCGCCGAGCAGTACTTC. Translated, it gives CASTPLGGEVAEQYF.

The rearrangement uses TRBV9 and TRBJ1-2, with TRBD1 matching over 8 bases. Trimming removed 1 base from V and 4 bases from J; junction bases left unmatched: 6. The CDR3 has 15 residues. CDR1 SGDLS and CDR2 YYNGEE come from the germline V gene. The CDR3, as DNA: TGTGCCAGCAGCGTAAATGGGGGACAGGTCTATGGCTACACCTTC. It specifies CASSVNGGQVYGYTF.

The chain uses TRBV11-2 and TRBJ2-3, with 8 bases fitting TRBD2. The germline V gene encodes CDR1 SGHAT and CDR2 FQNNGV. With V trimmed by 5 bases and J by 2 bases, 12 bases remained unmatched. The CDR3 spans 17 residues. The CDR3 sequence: CASSLDLAGPSTDTQYF. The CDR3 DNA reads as TGTGCCAGCAGCCTCGATTTAGCGGGACCCTCCACAGATACGCAGTATTTT.

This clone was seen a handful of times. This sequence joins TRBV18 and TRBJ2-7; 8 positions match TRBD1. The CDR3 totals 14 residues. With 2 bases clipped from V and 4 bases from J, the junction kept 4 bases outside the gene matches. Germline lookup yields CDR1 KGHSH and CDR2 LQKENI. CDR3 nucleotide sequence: TGTGCCAGCTCACCAAGGACAGGGAAATACGAGCAGTACTTC. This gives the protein CASSPRTGKYEQYF.

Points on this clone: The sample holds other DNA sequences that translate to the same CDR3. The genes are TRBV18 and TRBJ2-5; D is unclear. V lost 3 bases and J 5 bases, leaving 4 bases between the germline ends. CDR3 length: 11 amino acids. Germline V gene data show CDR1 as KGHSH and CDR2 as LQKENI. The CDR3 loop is CASSPGETQYF. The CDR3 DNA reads TGTGCCAGCTCACCGGGGGAGACCCAGTACTTC. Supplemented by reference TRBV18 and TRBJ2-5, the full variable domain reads NAGVMQNPRHLVRRRGQEARLRCSPMKGHSHVYWYRQLPEEGLKFMVYLQKENIIDESGMPKERFSAEFPKEGPSILRIQQVVRGDSAAYFCASSPGETQYFGPGTRLLVL.

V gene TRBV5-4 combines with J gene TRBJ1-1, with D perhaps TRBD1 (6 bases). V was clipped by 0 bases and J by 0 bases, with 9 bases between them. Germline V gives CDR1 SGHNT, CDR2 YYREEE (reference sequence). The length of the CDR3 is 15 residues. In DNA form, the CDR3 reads TGTGCCAGCAGCTTGGAGGGGGTGTTGAACACTGAAGCTTTCTTT. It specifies CASSLEGVLNTEAFF. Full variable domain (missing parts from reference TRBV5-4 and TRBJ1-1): ETGVTQSPTHLIKTRGQQVTLRCSSQSGHNTVSWYQQALGQGPQFIFQYYREEENGRGNFPPRFSGLQFPNYSSELNVNALELDDSALYLCASSLEGVLNTEAFFGQGTRLTVV.